The T cell receptor beta chain described here comes from a study of cytomegalovirus exposure and HLA in healthy donors. Study context: HLA-typed donors contributed some 77 million unique TCRs, which were held in an early data release.

Findings and limits, study-wide: Researchers reportedly found TCR beta sequences accurately predicted most subjects' HLA-A and HLA-B alleles. For cytomegalovirus status, the classifier reportedly gave diagnoses with high specificity and sensitivity.

The PCR employed 60 Vbeta primers together with 13 Jbeta primers. Some clones are missing from TCRdb's copy, which holds only in-frame ones; the method was immunoSEQ multiplex PCR. This table holds approximately 88,000 clones, 60% to 85% found once. This clone appeared once. Its matching antigen is unknown. The V gene end was trimmed by 0 bases and the J gene end by 5 bases; junction bases not matched to a gene: 10. In germline, CDR1 is LGHNA, CDR2 YSLEER. CDR3 size: 18 residues. This receptor was taken from a man aged 50-59 years in good health and CMV-seropositive. The sequencing input was PBMCs. This chain connects TRBV4-3 to TRBJ2-1; 10 bases agree with TRBD2. CDR3 in amino acids: CASSQDAPGLAANNEQFF. In DNA, the CDR3 is TGCGCCAGCAGCCAAGATGCGCCCGGACTAGCGGCTAACAATGAGCAGTTCTTC.